This section outlines one T cell receptor (beta chain) sequence together with its context. Participants were aged about 18 to 90 years, lived in roughly 23 US areas, and enrolled virtually. Among Cohort 3 donors, those recovered had two negative PCRs, clearance, or symptom resolution. This sample was taken from a study of blood T cell repertoires in COVID-19. Across the whole study: PBMCs, B-cell-depleted T cells, or T cells were the source of the cDNA or gDNA that made up the material.

Clones were sequenced by immunoSEQ multiplex PCR, and TCRdb holds only the in-frame ones, with some missing. The sample has around 160,000 clones, around 80% seen once. Sequencing input: PBMCs or T cells enriched from blood (not recorded which). This TCR derives from a woman in her sixties or seventies who had recovered from COVID-19.

The DNA of the CDR3 is TGTGCCAGCAGGCCCTGGGGCGCGTGGAACACTGAAGCTTTCTTT. Translation gives CASRPWGAWNTEAFF. V usage is TRBV27 and J usage is TRBJ1-1, with D maybe TRBD1 (5 bases). Germline V CDR1 and CDR2: MNHEY, SMNVEV (reference sequence). CDR3 length equals 15 residues. With 6 bases removed from V and 1 base from J, the gap between germline ends came to 15 bases.